The 17 T cell receptor beta chains below come from one sample, sequenced in a study of post-analysis software for immune sequencing data (dated by TCRdb to 2015 to 2017). Broader findings and caveats from the paper: Significantly higher frequencies in patients than in controls were found for several TRBV segments, including TRBV5-6, TRBV5-1 and TRBV20-1.

These receptors have no known antigen. The method was PCR. Sequencing was performed on an Illumina HiSeq 2500. To reduce PCR and sequencing biases, unique molecular identifiers were built into the TCR beta cDNA libraries. TCRdb redid the processing of the public reads, applying fastp at Q25 and MiXCR, and retained in-frame beta chains. Identical CDR3 protein sequences are pooled into one entry, listed with their most common genes and DNA. In all, the sample holds about 190,000 distinct CDR3 sequences, and 25% to 30% of those were seen once. 3.4% of the sample goes to the ten largest clones. Material: blood. The receptors here all came from a girl younger than 18 with multiple sclerosis.

V is TRBV25-1 and J is TRBJ2-1; 15 nucleotides match TRBD2. The CDR3 is 18 amino acids. Looked up from germline, CDR1 is MGHDK and CDR2 is SYGVNS. V dropped 3 bases and J dropped 7; count of bases not matched to a gene: 10. The CDR3 loop reads CASSEIPGLAGGRNEQFF. The CDR3 nucleotides are TGTGCCAGCAGTGAGATACCCGGACTAGCGGGAGGGAGAAATGAGCAGTTCTTC.

This chain links TRBV10-3 with TRBJ2-6; D is uncertain. The CDR3 length is 18 residues. The V end was cut by 2 bases, the J end by 0 bases, with 14 bases between. CDR1 and CDR2 (germline): ENHRY, SYGVKD. CDR3 nucleotide sequence: TGTGCCATCAGTGAGAAGTGGGTGGTAGACTCTGGGGCCAACGTCCTGACTTTC. It is translated as CAISEKWVVDSGANVLTF.

At least ten counts were recorded for this clonotype. The chain uses TRBV20-1 and TRBJ1-5, with D maybe TRBD1 (5 bases). Germline CDR1 reads DFQATT; CDR2 reads SNEGSKA (reference sequence). V shed 3 bases and J shed 5 bases, with 8 bases lying between them. CDR3 length equals 12 residues. CDR3 protein: CSARTDYQPQHF. DNA for the CDR3: TGCAGTGCTAGGACAGATTATCAGCCCCAGCATTTT.

A word on this clonotype: With a much larger clone just one base away, this may be a read error. J is TRBJ2-1 and V is TRBV20-1; 8 positions match TRBD2. The CDR3 runs to 14 residues. Germline CDR1 and CDR2: DFQATT and SNEGSKA (reference sequence). The CDR3 sequence: CSARMLAGYNEQVF. DNA of the CDR3: TGCAGTGCCCGTATGCTAGCGGGTTACAATGAGCAGGTCTTC.

The gene calls are TRBV12-3 or TRBV12-4 and TRBJ2-1; no clear D gene. The germline V and J ends were trimmed by 5 bases and 0 bases, with 14 bases remaining between them. This CDR3 is built from 16 residues. CDR3 nucleotides: TGTGCCAGCAGTCCGGACGGAACTTACTCCTACAATGAGCAGTTCTTC. As protein: CASSPDGTYSYNEQFF.

The chain combines TRBV20-1 with TRBJ2-1; the D is unclear. Trimming took off 4 bases at V and 0 bases at J, with 13 bases between the two ends. From germline, CDR1 is DFQATT and CDR2 SNEGSKA (reference sequence). The CDR3 is 15 amino acids. DNA of the CDR3: TGCAGTGCTAATCGGACGGAGAGCTCCTACAATGAGCAGTTCTTC. Translation gives CSANRTESSYNEQFF.

This clonotype was detected many times. V and J are TRBV5-1 and TRBJ2-3; tentatively, D is TRBD1 (6 bases). V was clipped by 3 bases and J by 2 bases, with 10 bases between them. This CDR3 has 14 amino acids. Germline lookup yields CDR1 SGHRS and CDR2 YFSETQ. The CDR3 nucleotides read TGCGCCAGCAGCTCCTGGACAGACACAGATACGCAGTATTTT. Translation gives CASSSWTDTDTQYF.

This clonotype was seen only a few times. The chain is built from TRBV12-3 or TRBV12-4 and TRBJ2-5; no reliable D call. This CDR3 has 13 amino acids. Deletions cut 1 base from V and 4 bases from J, with 7 bases between. For the CDR3, the DNA is TGTGCCAGCAGTTTAGTGGTTCGAGAGACCCAGTACTTC. This gives the protein CASSLVVRETQYF.

At least ten counts were recorded for this clonotype. This chain joins TRBV4-2 and TRBJ2-5; 12 nucleotides line up with TRBD2. Germline loops: CDR1 LGHNA, CDR2 YNFKEQ. V was pared by 1 base and J by 5 bases, with 14 bases of the junction left unmatched. This CDR3 is 19 amino acids long. CDR3 protein: CASSQGPSRPGTSGETQYF. Written as DNA, the CDR3 is TGTGCCAGCAGCCAAGGTCCCTCTCGCCCCGGGACTAGCGGGGAGACCCAGTACTTC.

The chain joins TRBV28 to TRBJ2-1, with 11 positions matching TRBD2. V was pared by 6 bases and J by 4 bases, with 11 bases of the junction left unmatched. Germline V gene data show CDR1 as MDHEN and CDR2 as SYDVKM. The CDR3 has 17 residues. CDR3 protein: CASSRISGTSGYNEQFF. As DNA, the CDR3 is TGTGCCAGCAGCCGAATCTCCGGGACTAGCGGTTACAATGAGCAGTTCTTC.

The chain uses TRBV29-1 and TRBJ1-2; 7 bases line up with TRBD1. Trimming at V came to 7 bases and at J to 3 bases, leaving 8 bases not matched to a gene. This CDR3 contains 13 residues. Germline V gives CDR1 SQVTM, CDR2 ANQGSEA. DNA for the CDR3: TGCAGCGGCCGACAGGGCCCCGACTATGGCTACACCTTC. This encodes CSGRQGPDYGYTF.

The rearrangement joins TRBV24-1 to TRBJ2-5; TRBD1 matches 7 bases. The assigned J gene may be wrong: the sequence end matches TRBJ2-1 better. The CDR3 length is 16 residues. Germline V gives CDR1 KGHDR, CDR2 SFDVKD. The CDR3 loop reads CATSDRHRGNQETQFF. CDR3 DNA: TGTGCCACCAGTGATCGGCACAGGGGAAATCAAGAGACCCAGTTCTTC.

This clonotype is a singleton in its sample. This chain joins TRBV20-1 and TRBJ2-3, with D possibly TRBD1 on 6 matching bases. Looked up from germline, CDR1 is DFQATT and CDR2 is SNEGSKA (reference sequence). Trimming stripped 6 bases from V and 7 bases from J, with 20 bases between. The CDR3 sequence is 14 residues long. CDR3 amino acids: CSALGGADRNTQYF. For the CDR3, the DNA is TGCAGTGCCCTAGGGGGAGCGGACCGGAATACGCAGTATTTT.

The gene calls are TRBV7-2 and TRBJ2-1; the match to TRBD2 covers 8 bases. This CDR3 is 13 amino acids long. After removal of 6 bases from V and 6 bases from J, the junction contained 4 bases not matched to a gene. The germline V gene encodes CDR1 SGHTA and CDR2 FQGNSA. CDR3 nucleotides: TGTGCCAGCAGGCCCGGGACTAGCAATGAGCAGTTCTTC. Protein: CASRPGTSNEQFF. Using reference TRBV7-2 and TRBJ2-1 for the parts outside the CDR3, the full variable domain is GAGVSQSPSNKVTEKGKDVELRCDPISGHTALYWYRQSLGQGLEFLIYFQGNSAPDKSGLPSDRFSAERTGGSVSTLTIQRTQQEDSAVYLCASRPGTSNEQFFGPGTRLTVL.

This clonotype was counted at least ten times. One end of the junction varies from germline; a read error may be responsible. The chain couples TRBV5-1 to TRBJ2-1, with D perhaps matching TRBD2 (6 bases). This CDR3 region has 15 residues. Looked up from germline, CDR1 is SGHRS and CDR2 is YFSETQ. The CDR3 coding sequence is TGCGCCAGCCGCTTCGGGAGTGAGACCTACAATGAGCAGTTCTTC. This codes for CASRFGSETYNEQFF.

The chain combines TRBV12-3 or TRBV12-4 with TRBJ1-3; 7 positions agree with TRBD1. V shed 6 bases, J shed 0 bases, and the junction held 5 bases outside the gene matches. There are 15 residues in the CDR3. The CDR3 spells CASSQDRFSGNTIYF. The CDR3 DNA follows: TGTGCCAGCAGCCAGGACAGGTTCTCTGGAAACACCATATATTTT.

This clonotype came up many times. V and J are TRBV7-2 and TRBJ2-7, with TRBD1 as a possible D gene (6 bases). V shed 5 bases and J shed 7 bases, with 12 bases lying between them. The CDR3 has 12 amino acids. Per the germline V gene, CDR1 is SGHTA and CDR2 is FQGNSA. The CDR3 DNA reads as TGTGCCAGCAGCCCTTACACAGGGGAGCAGTACTTC. Residues: CASSPYTGEQYF.